Below are 9 T cell receptor beta chains sequenced from a single sample in a study of regulatory T cells in long-lasting Graves disease (dated by TCRdb to the early 2020s). The library was made by multiplex PCR. The run used an Illumina HiSeq 4000. CDR3 regions were amplified by Arm-PCR with iRepertoire HTBI primers to construct TCR beta libraries. In TCRdb, the public reads were trimmed at Q25 with fastp and aligned with MiXCR, with productive beta chains retained. Each CDR3 protein appears once, grouped with its most common genes and DNA. A total of fewer than 400,000 distinct CDR3 sequences appear in this sample, 15% to 20% of them only once. Clones ranked in the top ten supply 38% of the sample. The time point label for this specimen denotes: newly diagnosed GD, antithyroid drugs for less than 3 months. For both TCR sequencing and RNA sequencing, RNA was extracted from PBMCs in TRIzol. The sequencing used peripheral blood mononuclear cells (PBMCs), collected at new diagnosis, from a patient treated with antithyroid drugs. These receptors all come from a female donor with Graves disease.

On this clonotype: This could be a read error, since a much larger clone is one nucleotide away. The chain links TRBV2 to TRBJ2-1; TRBD2 matches 9 bases. Germline CDR1 reads SNHLY; CDR2 reads FYNNEI. After removal of 5 bases from V and 10 bases from J, the junction contained 18 bases not matched to a gene. This CDR3 has 17 amino acids. The CDR3 region is CASSFIFVGSGSYEQFF. CDR3 in DNA: TGTGCCAGCAGTTTTATCTTTGTTGGTAGCGGGAGCTACGAGCAGTTCTTC.

This clonotype came up many times. This chain uses TRBV2 with TRBJ2-1, with 8 bases aligning to TRBD2. The germline V gene encodes CDR1 SNHLY and CDR2 FYNNEI. The J segment lost 7 bases and the V segment lost 8 bases, leaving 7 bases of the junction unmatched. This CDR3 has 13 amino acids. CDR3 amino acids: CASRSGGGNEQFF. The CDR3 bases are TGTGCCAGCCGATCGGGAGGGGGTAATGAGCAGTTCTTC.

This clonotype was counted ten times or more. This sequence joins TRBV20-1 and TRBJ2-2; 10 bases match TRBD1. The CDR3 consists of 15 residues. The germline gives CDR1 DFQATT, CDR2 SNEGSKA (reference sequence). V trimming: 6 bases; J trimming: 0 bases; junction bases outside the gene matches: 4. The CDR3 sequence is CSAVGQGANTGELFF. DNA of the CDR3: TGCAGTGCCGTAGGACAGGGGGCGAACACCGGGGAGCTGTTTTTT.

This clonotype showed up many times. The V gene is TRBV10-2, the J gene TRBJ1-2; TRBD1 might be the D (5 bases). The CDR3 is made up of 17 amino acids. Between the trimmed V and J ends, which lost 3 bases and 2 bases, there was a span of 19 bases. Germline CDR1 is WSHSY and CDR2 is SAAADI. The CDR3 reads CASSERGAGTANYGYTF. The CDR3 DNA follows: TGCGCCAGCAGTGAAAGGGGAGCCGGGACGGCGAACTATGGCTACACCTTC.

In the case of this clonotype: This may arise from a read error, as a much more abundant clone is one base away. The V gene is TRBV7-9, the J gene TRBJ2-3; TRBD2 agrees at 7 bases. The CDR3 contains 15 residues. Trimming at V came to 2 bases and at J to 8 bases, leaving 10 bases not matched to a gene. Germline V lookup: CDR1 SEHNR, CDR2 FQNEAQ (reference sequence). The CDR3 sequence is CASSLSAGVLGTQYF. Written as DNA, the CDR3 is TGTGCCAGCAGCTTATCGGCGGGAGTTCTAGGTACGCAGTATTTT.

Turning to this clonotype: This could be a read error, since a much larger clone is one nucleotide away. The chain combines TRBV10-1 with TRBJ1-1; D possibly corresponds to TRBD1 (5 bases). Germline V lookup: CDR1 WNHNN, CDR2 SYGVQD (reference sequence). This CDR3 contains 12 residues. CDR3: CVSSHLGDEAFF. In DNA form, the CDR3 reads TGCGTCAGCAGTCATTTGGGGGATGAAGCTTTCTTT.

This clonotype was detected a few times. This rearrangement joins TRBV6-1 to TRBJ2-3; TRBD1 matches 7 bases. V lost 6 bases, J lost 6 bases, and 6 bases stayed unmatched. There are 13 residues in the CDR3. Germline CDR1 reads MNHNS; CDR2 reads SASEGT. The CDR3 reads CASRPQGYDTQYF. The CDR3 coding sequence is TGTGCCAGCAGACCACAGGGGTACGATACGCAGTATTTT.

This clonotype was found many times. The CDR3 DNA follows: TGTGCCAGCAGTTTACGGGTCACGAACACCGGGGAGCTGTTTTTT. Its protein product is CASSLRVTNTGELFF. The rearrangement uses TRBV28 and TRBJ2-2, with D hard to call. Germline V gene sequence: CDR1 MDHEN, CDR2 SYDVKM. The CDR3 covers 15 residues. Trimming removed 2 bases at V and 0 bases at J, with 7 bases between.

This clonotype was seen a few times. This chain links TRBV19 with TRBJ2-6; D gene ambiguous. Germline CDR1 is LNHDA and CDR2 is SQIVND (reference sequence). Trimming removed 4 bases at V and 0 bases at J, with 10 bases between. The CDR3 spans 16 residues. CDR3 DNA: TGTGCCAGTAGTAAAGGCCCGAGCTCTGGGGCCAACGTCCTGACTTTC. This encodes CASSKGPSSGANVLTF.